A single sample gave rise to the 4 T cell receptor beta chains below, sequenced in a study of shared clonotypes between healthy human individuals. Terminally differentiated effector memory CD45RA+ cells were excluded from the naive CD8 cells, which were CD45RO-negative and positively selected for CCR7. Assay: immunoSEQ multiplex PCR; the TCRdb copy retains only in-frame clones and omits some. The sample lists roughly 2.1 million clones; 85% to 95% were seen once. The sequenced sample was naive CD8+ T cells from PBMCs. The receptors derive from a man younger than 30 in good health. Some clones in this sample may be carry-over from other donors' samples.

V is TRBV5-6 and J is TRBJ1-2; no reliable D call. There are 14 residues in the CDR3. V lost 4 bases and J lost 2, with 12 bases in between. Germline CDR1 is SGHDT and CDR2 is YYEEEE. Here the CDR3 reads CASSTWTANYGYTF. The CDR3 DNA reads as TGTGCCAGCAGCACTTGGACCGCAAACTATGGCTACACCTTC.

The chain has TRBV7-9 and TRBJ2-7; D remains unclear. The CDR3 is 11 residues long. Germline assignment: CDR1 SEHNR and CDR2 FQNEAQ (reference sequence). The germline V and J ends were trimmed by 6 bases and 5 bases, with 8 bases remaining between them. The CDR3 DNA sequence: TGTGCCAGCAGGTCAACCGACGAGCAGTACTTC. The encoded protein is CASRSTDEQYF.

With respect to this clone: Other DNA sequences of this sample code for an identical CDR3. The gene calls are TRBV27 and TRBJ2-7, with 7 nucleotides matching TRBD1. Germline CDR1 reads MNHEY; CDR2 reads SMNVEV (reference sequence). CDR3 size: 13 residues. After removal of 2 bases from V and 4 bases from J, the junction contained 2 bases not matched to a gene. The CDR3 sequence: CASSLRDSYEQYF. CDR3 bases: TGTGCCAGCAGTTTAAGGGACAGTTACGAGCAGTACTTC.

CDR3 coding DNA: TGTGCCAGCTGGAGGGGACAGGGTGTCACTGAAGCTTTCTTT. As protein: CASWRGQGVTEAFF. This chain links TRBV19 with TRBJ1-1; 9 positions agree with TRBD1. V shed 9 bases and J 4 bases; nucleotides not matched to a gene: 9. Germline values: CDR1 LNHDA, CDR2 SQIVND (reference sequence). The CDR3 has 14 amino acids.